This TCR beta chain was identified during a study of brain T cells in children with intractable seizures. Specified time point: blood from clinic visit 5 months post-surgery; TSC patient then seizure free. CDR1 is LGHDT and CDR2 is YNNKEL in the germline V gene (reference sequence). The CDR3 consists of 15 residues. Trimming took off 4 bases at V and 0 bases at J, with 9 bases between the two ends. Libraries were prepared by immunoSEQ multiplex PCR; TCRdb keeps only in-frame clonotypes and omits some of them. Among about 340,000 clones listed, 93% were seen once. The chain employs TRBV3-1 (or the pseudogene TRBV3-2) and TRBJ1-4; TRBD1 might be the D (5 bases). The sequence came from a boy under two years old with tuberous sclerosis and intractable seizures. The sample was peripheral blood, taken about 5 months after surgery. The DNA for the CDR3 is TGTGCCAGCAGCCCCCCCAGGGCAACTAATGAAAAACTGTTTTTT. Encoded protein: CASSPPRATNEKLFF.